The 14 T cell receptor beta chains presented below share a single source sample, sequenced in a study of cytomegalovirus exposure and HLA in healthy donors. Vbeta (60) and Jbeta (13) primers were used in the PCR. Libraries were prepared by immunoSEQ multiplex PCR; TCRdb keeps only in-frame clonotypes and omits some of them. Of about 130,000 clones in the sample, roughly 70% are singletons; the top ten hold less than 5%. Sequences were obtained from PBMCs. These receptor sequences come from a man between 25 and 39 years old in good health and CMV-seronegative.

The chain combines TRBV11-1 with TRBJ1-6, with no clear D. Germline loops: CDR1 SGHAT, CDR2 FQDESV (reference sequence). V was cut by 1 base and J by 5 bases, with 6 bases left in between. This CDR3 comprises 14 residues. Written as DNA, the CDR3 is TGTGCCAGCAGCTTAGGACTAAATAATTCACCCCTCCACTTT. Translation: CASSLGLNNSPLHF.

This rearrangement joins TRBV5-1 to TRBJ2-1, with D perhaps matching TRBD1 (5 bases). CDR1 and CDR2 from the germline V gene are SGHRS and YFSETQ. The ends were cut back, 1 base at V and 5 bases at J, with 7 bases in the middle. This CDR3 spans 13 amino acids. The CDR3 DNA reads as TGCGCCAGCAGCTTGTCCAGGGACAATGAGCAGTTCTTC. Translation: CASSLSRDNEQFF.

V and J are TRBV9 and TRBJ1-1, with 10 nucleotides matching TRBD1. The germline CDR1 and CDR2 sequences are SGDLS and YYNGEE. The ends lost 4 bases at V and 3 bases at J; junction bases unmatched: 9. CDR3 length: 16 residues. CDR3 in amino acids: CASSTTRDRGDTEAFF. Written as DNA, the CDR3 is TGTGCCAGCAGCACAACCCGGGACAGGGGTGACACTGAAGCTTTCTTT.

This chain connects TRBV6-1 to TRBJ1-1; TRBD1 agrees at 10 bases. From germline, CDR1 is MNHNS and CDR2 SASEGT. There are 17 residues in the CDR3. V was pared by 1 base and J by 1 base, with 6 bases of the junction left unmatched. The CDR3 coding sequence is TGTGCCAGCAGTGAAGGGACAGGGGGTTGGAGGAACACTGAAGCTTTCTTT. Protein: CASSEGTGGWRNTEAFF.

This clone was counted only a few times. V usage is TRBV10-3 and J usage is TRBJ2-7, with TRBD1 identical over 7 bases. The CDR3 spans 14 residues. V gave up 3 bases and J gave up 9 bases; unmatched junction bases: 11. Per the germline V gene, CDR1 is ENHRY and CDR2 is SYGVKD. The CDR3 nucleotides are TGTGCCATCAGTGATTCAGGGGGTACGGTAGTGCAGTACTTC. It codes for CAISDSGGTVVQYF.

This clone appeared a few times. V is TRBV18 and J is TRBJ2-5; no reliable D call. This CDR3 spans 13 amino acids. The ends were cut back, 3 bases at V and 1 base at J, with 6 bases in the middle. Germline V gene lookup returns CDR1 KGHSH and CDR2 LQKENI. Written as DNA, the CDR3 is TGTGCCAGCTCACCGGAGTCCCAAGAGACCCAGTACTTC. Amino acids: CASSPESQETQYF. Full variable domain (missing parts from reference TRBV18 and TRBJ2-5): NAGVMQNPRHLVRRRGQEARLRCSPMKGHSHVYWYRQLPEEGLKFMVYLQKENIIDESGMPKERFSAEFPKEGPSILRIQQVVRGDSAAYFCASSPESQETQYFGPGTRLLVL.

The rearrangement uses TRBV27 and TRBJ2-5, with 8 bases identical to TRBD1. The CDR3 is 13 residues long. V trimming: 7 bases; J trimming: 4 bases; junction bases outside the gene matches: 5. Germline V gene data show CDR1 as MNHEY and CDR2 as SMNVEV (reference sequence). The CDR3 DNA reads as TGTGCCAGCATCGGGGACAGGCCAGAGACCCAGTACTTC. Its translation: CASIGDRPETQYF.

Here the CDR3 reads CASSLGLAGVYTGELFF. DNA of the CDR3: TGTGCCAGCAGCTTGGGACTAGCGGGGGTTTACACCGGGGAGCTGTTTTTT. This rearrangement joins TRBV5-6 to TRBJ2-2, with 12 bases matching TRBD2. J lost 3 bases, V lost 0 bases, and 3 bases had no gene match. The CDR3 is made up of 17 amino acids. Looked up from germline, CDR1 is SGHDT and CDR2 is YYEEEE.

This chain joins TRBV11-2 and TRBJ1-5; D ambiguous. Trimming removed 2 bases from V and 7 bases from J, with 15 bases in between. CDR3 length: 15 amino acids. Germline lookup yields CDR1 SGHAT and CDR2 FQNNGV. CDR3 nucleotide sequence: TGTGCCAGCAGCTTATCCGGGAGGGTGGGGCAGCCCCAGCATTTT. Translated, it gives CASSLSGRVGQPQHF.

The chain employs TRBV27 and TRBJ2-1; weak D call: TRBD1 (5 bases). The CDR3 spans 16 residues. Germline-derived CDR1 and CDR2 are MNHEY and SMNVEV (reference sequence). Trimming stripped 5 bases from V and 4 bases from J, with 18 bases between. CDR3 bases: TGTGCCAGCAGTCCCCGAAAAGGTTCAGGGTACAATGAGCAGTTCTTC. Translating it yields CASSPRKGSGYNEQFF.

This sequence joins TRBV2 and TRBJ2-3, with D possibly TRBD1 on 5 matching bases. Germline CDR1 and CDR2: SNHLY and FYNNEI. This CDR3 is 15 amino acids long. V was shortened by 6 bases and J by 4 bases, with 17 bases between the two germline ends. CDR3 DNA: TGTGCCAGCAGCGAACTGGGGCAGGGTGCAGATACGCAGTATTTT. It specifies CASSELGQGADTQYF.

The chain has TRBV6-1 and TRBJ1-1; no clear D. CDR1 is MNHNS, CDR2 SASEGT, per germline. V was cut by 2 bases and J by 7 bases, with 14 bases left in between. The CDR3 length is 14 residues. CDR3 sequence reads: CASSERVRGSEAFF. As DNA, the CDR3 is TGTGCCAGCAGTGAAAGGGTCCGGGGAAGTGAAGCTTTCTTT.

V usage is TRBV6-1 and J usage is TRBJ2-3; TRBD1 matches at 9 bases. The CDR3 contains 18 residues. V shed 0 bases, J shed 2 bases, and the junction held 9 bases outside the gene matches. The V gene's germline CDR1 is MNHNS and CDR2 SASEGT. CDR3 loop: CASSEALRYRGPTDTQYF. The CDR3 DNA sequence: TGTGCCAGCAGTGAAGCGCTCCGATACAGGGGGCCCACAGATACGCAGTATTTT.

The CDR3, as DNA: TGTGCCAGCGGTACAGGGTACCTGACTTTC. Protein sequence: CASGTGYLTF. V gene TRBV5-4 combines with J gene TRBJ2-6; D is possibly TRBD1 (6 bases). Germline CDR1 and CDR2: SGHNT and YYREEE (reference sequence). The CDR3 spans 10 residues. V was shortened by 7 bases and J by 15 bases, with 11 bases between the two germline ends.